The present T cell receptor beta chain was sequenced within a study of cytotoxic CD8 clonotypes in ibrutinib-treated CLL. Study details: The group held more than 10 relapsed/refractory and about 15 treatment-naive patients, with under 18 IGHV unmutated. General study results and limits: Among the clonotypes, public ones were uncommon and contracted or held stable on treatment. Rising at ibrutinib response, clonality subsequently fell back toward baseline at progression.

Comment on this clone: The antigen is unknown.

The germline CDR1 and CDR2 sequences are MDHEN and SYDVKM. The CDR3 sequence is 15 residues long. Deletions cut 8 bases from V and 6 bases from J, with 19 bases between. Assay: immunoSEQ multiplex PCR; the TCRdb copy retains only in-frame clones and omits some. Of some 170,000 clones in the sample, nearly 90% are singletons; the top ten hold 3%. This material consisted of PBMCs, taken at disease progression, from a patient treated with ibrutinib. The clonotype comes from a human donor with chronic lymphocytic leukemia. This chain joins TRBV28 and TRBJ2-2; D gene unclear. The CDR3, as DNA: TGTGCCAGCGGCCTGGTGTTTGGTGGACCCGGGGAGCTGTTTTTT. Protein: CASGLVFGGPGELFF.